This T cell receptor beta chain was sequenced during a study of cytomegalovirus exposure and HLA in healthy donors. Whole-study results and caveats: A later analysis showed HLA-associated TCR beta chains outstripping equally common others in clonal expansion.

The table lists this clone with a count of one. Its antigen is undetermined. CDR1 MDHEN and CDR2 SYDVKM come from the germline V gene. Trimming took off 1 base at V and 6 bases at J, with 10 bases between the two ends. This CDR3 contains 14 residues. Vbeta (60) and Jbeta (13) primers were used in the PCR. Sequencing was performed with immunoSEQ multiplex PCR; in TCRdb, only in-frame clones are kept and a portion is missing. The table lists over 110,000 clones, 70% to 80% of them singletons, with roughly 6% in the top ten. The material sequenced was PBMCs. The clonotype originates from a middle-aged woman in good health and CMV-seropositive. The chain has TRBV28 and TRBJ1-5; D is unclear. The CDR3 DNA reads TGTGCCAGCAGTTTATTGGGAGTGGGTCAGCCCCAGCATTTT. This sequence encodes CASSLLGVGQPQHF.